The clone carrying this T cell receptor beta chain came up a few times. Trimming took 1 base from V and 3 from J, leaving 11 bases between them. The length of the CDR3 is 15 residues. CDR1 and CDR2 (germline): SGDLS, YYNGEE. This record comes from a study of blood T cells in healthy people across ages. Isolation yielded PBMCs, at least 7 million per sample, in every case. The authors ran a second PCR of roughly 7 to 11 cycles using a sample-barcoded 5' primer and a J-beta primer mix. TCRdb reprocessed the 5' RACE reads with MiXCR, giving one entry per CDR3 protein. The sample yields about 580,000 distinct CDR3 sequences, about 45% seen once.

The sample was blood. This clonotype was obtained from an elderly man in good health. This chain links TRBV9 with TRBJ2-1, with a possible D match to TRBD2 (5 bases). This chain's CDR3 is CASSVQADRYNEQFF. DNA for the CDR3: TGTGCCAGCAGCGTACAAGCGGACCGCTACAATGAGCAGTTCTTC.